Below, one T cell receptor beta chain is given with its context. One end of the junction is discordant with germline, which a read error may explain. This entry belongs to a study of blood T cell repertoires in COVID-19. Study-wide context: T cells, B-cell-depleted T cells, or PBMCs supplied cDNA or gDNA.

Some clones are missing from TCRdb's copy, which holds only in-frame ones; the method was immunoSEQ multiplex PCR. The sample holds 200,000 to 250,000 clones, under 90% seen once. The sequenced material came from peripheral blood. The sequence came from an elderly man with acute or convalescent COVID-19.

The CDR3 here is CASSDSAGGLIF. The CDR3 nucleotides are TGTGCCAGCAGTGATAGTGCAGGGGGCTTGATTTTT. J is TRBJ1-4 and V is TRBV2; 8 nucleotides agree with TRBD1. The CDR3 totals 12 residues. Germline V lookup: CDR1 SNHLY, CDR2 FYNNEI.